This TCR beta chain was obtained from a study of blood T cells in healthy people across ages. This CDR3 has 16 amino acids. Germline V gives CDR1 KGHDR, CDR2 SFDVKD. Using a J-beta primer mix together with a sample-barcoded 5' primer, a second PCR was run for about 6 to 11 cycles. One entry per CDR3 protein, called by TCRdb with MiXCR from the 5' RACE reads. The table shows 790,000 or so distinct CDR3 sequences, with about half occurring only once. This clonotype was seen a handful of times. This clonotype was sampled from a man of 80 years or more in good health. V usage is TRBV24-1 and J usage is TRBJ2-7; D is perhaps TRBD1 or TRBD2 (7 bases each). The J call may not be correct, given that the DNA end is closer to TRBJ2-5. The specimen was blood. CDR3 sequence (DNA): TGTGCCACCAGTGATTTCGGGGGGACAGCTAAAGAGACCCAGTACTTC. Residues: CATSDFGGTAKETQYF.